The 23 T cell receptor beta chains listed next were all sequenced from one sample in a study of blood T cell repertoires in COVID-19. Profiling relied on immunoSEQ multiplex PCR, and the TCRdb table lists in-frame clones only, not all of them. The sample lists 85,000 to 110,000 clones, roughly 89% occurring once. The specimen sequenced was peripheral blood. The receptors shown here come from an elderly woman in a cohort sampled during active COVID-19.

This sequence joins TRBV5-1 and TRBJ2-5; D is possibly TRBD1 (5 bases). CDR3 length: 14 amino acids. The V gene's germline CDR1 is SGHRS and CDR2 YFSETQ. Trimming took off 2 bases at V and 3 bases at J, with 11 bases between the two ends. This CDR3 is CASSLGSGKETQYF. The CDR3 DNA reads as TGCGCCAGCAGCTTAGGTTCAGGGAAAGAGACCCAGTACTTC.

This clone has a single count. The genes are TRBV28 and TRBJ2-7; 12 positions match TRBD2. The CDR3 sequence is 14 residues long. Germline-derived CDR1 and CDR2 are MDHEN and SYDVKM. The V and J ends lost 5 bases and 9 bases, in that order; junction bases with no gene match: 8. CDR3 protein: CASSQTSGSLGQYF. Written as DNA, the CDR3 is TGTGCCAGCAGTCAGACTAGCGGGAGTTTAGGGCAGTACTTC.

This chain links TRBV27 with TRBJ2-2, with 7 bases identical to TRBD1. After removal of 6 bases from V and 3 bases from J, the junction contained 4 bases not matched to a gene. The CDR3 contains 14 residues. CDR1 is MNHEY, CDR2 SMNVEV, per germline (reference sequence). In DNA, the CDR3 is TGTGCCAGCAGCAGTACAGGGGACACCGGGGAGCTGTTTTTT. Its protein is CASSSTGDTGELFF.

The genes are TRBV6-1 and TRBJ1-6, with D maybe TRBD1 (5 bases). V was shortened by 2 bases and J by 7 bases, with 12 bases between the two germline ends. Germline CDR1 reads MNHNS; CDR2 reads SASEGT. The CDR3 consists of 15 residues. The CDR3 spells CASSETDTLNSPLHF. The CDR3 DNA reads TGTGCCAGCAGTGAAACGGACACCTTGAATTCACCCCTCCACTTT.

V and J are TRBV10-3 and TRBJ2-4, with 9 bases identical to TRBD2. V dropped 6 bases and J dropped 8; count of bases not matched to a gene: 8. This CDR3 region has 14 residues. The V gene's germline CDR1 is ENHRY and CDR2 SYGVKD. The CDR3 sequence is CAISETSGWDIQYF. For the CDR3, the DNA is TGTGCCATCAGCGAAACTAGCGGGTGGGACATTCAGTACTTC.

V and J are TRBV19 and TRBJ2-6; a possible D gene is TRBD1 (6 bases). V shed 2 bases and J shed 12 bases, with 20 bases lying between them. Germline loops: CDR1 LNHDA, CDR2 SQIVND (reference sequence). The CDR3 loop spans 16 amino acids. The CDR3 spells CASSIYDTQGLVVLTF. Here the CDR3 DNA reads TGTGCCAGTAGTATATATGATACGCAGGGGCTGGTCGTCCTGACTTTC.

The V and J genes are TRBV4-1 and TRBJ2-7; 9 bases match TRBD1. The CDR3 runs 15 residues. Germline CDR1 is MGHRA and CDR2 is YSYEKL. The trim removed 4 bases at V and 1 base at J, leaving 5 bases unmatched. CDR3 region: CASSLRTGDSYEQYF. The DNA of the CDR3 is TGCGCCAGCAGCCTTCGGACAGGGGATTCCTACGAGCAGTACTTC.

The J gene is TRBJ2-7, the V gene TRBV19, with 8 bases that match TRBD1. The CDR3 runs 15 residues. V was clipped by 1 base and J by 6 bases; unmatched bases: 8. Germline assignment: CDR1 LNHDA and CDR2 SQIVND (reference sequence). The DNA for the CDR3 is TGTGCCAGTAGTATAGCCGACAGGGGTTCAGGCGAGCAGTACTTC. It translates to CASSIADRGSGEQYF.

This sequence joins TRBV10-2 and TRBJ2-1; D is possibly TRBD2 (7 bases). Trimming shortened V by 4 bases and J by 6 bases, and 16 bases separated the two germline ends. CDR1 is WSHSY and CDR2 is SAAADI in the germline V gene. The CDR3 length is 15 residues. CDR3: CASSGGGRAINEQFF. Here the CDR3 DNA reads TGCGCCAGCAGTGGGGGGGGGCGGGCGATCAATGAGCAGTTCTTC.

The gene calls are TRBV28 and TRBJ2-4, with 10 nucleotides matching TRBD2. This CDR3 region has 14 residues. With V trimmed by 4 bases and J by 5 bases, 2 bases remained unmatched. CDR1 is MDHEN and CDR2 is SYDVKM in the germline V gene. CDR3 residues: CASSWTSGQNIQYF. Written as DNA, the CDR3 is TGTGCCAGCAGTTGGACTAGCGGACAAAACATTCAGTACTTC.

The rearrangement joins TRBV6-5 to TRBJ1-4; the D is unclear. CDR1 is MNHEY, CDR2 SVGAGI, per germline. Trimming left V 0 bases short and J 4 bases short, with 3 bases between. The CDR3 runs to 13 residues. CDR3 bases: TGTGCCAGCAGTTACTCGCGTAATGAAAAACTGTTTTTT. Translating gives CASSYSRNEKLFF.

The genes are TRBV14 and TRBJ2-7, with TRBD2 matching 11 bases. The V gene's germline CDR1 is SGHDN and CDR2 FVKESK. The CDR3 is 13 residues long. The V segment lost 3 bases and the J segment 6 bases; nucleotides outside the gene matches: 1. The CDR3 DNA is TGTGCCAGCAGCCACGGACTAGCGGGCGAGCAGTACTTC. Its translation is CASSHGLAGEQYF.

The chain employs TRBV2 and TRBJ2-2, with unresolved D. This CDR3 spans 16 amino acids. The germline V gene has CDR1 SNHLY and CDR2 FYNNEI. V lost 4 bases and J lost 5, with 17 bases in between. In nucleotides, the CDR3 is TGTGCCAGCAGTGTACCGTCAGACTTTGATACCGGGGAGCTGTTTTTT. Amino acid sequence: CASSVPSDFDTGELFF.

Regarding this clone: This CDR3 is also generated by other DNA sequences in the sample. CDR3 in amino acids: CASSLRDTMNTEAFF. The CDR3 bases are TGTGCCAGCAGCCTACGGGACACAATGAACACTGAAGCTTTCTTT. This chain joins TRBV3-1 (or the pseudogene TRBV3-2) and TRBJ1-1; perhaps TRBD1 as D (6 bases). The CDR3 covers 15 residues. V lost 4 bases to trimming and J lost 0 bases, with 12 bases between them. CDR1 is LGHDT and CDR2 is YNNKEL in the germline V gene (reference sequence).

V and J are TRBV12-5 and TRBJ1-3; no definite D call. V was clipped by 2 bases and J by 0 bases, with 8 bases between them. Germline values: CDR1 LGHNT, CDR2 FRNRAP. The CDR3 spans 15 residues. CDR3 coding DNA: TGTGCTAGTGGTTTGACAGCATTCTCTGGAAACACCATATATTTT. Translation: CASGLTAFSGNTIYF.

The chain has TRBV12-2 and TRBJ1-1; the table calls TRBD1, which could not be checked here. TRBV12-2 is flagged as a pseudogene. The CDR3 is made up of 15 amino acids. This CDR3 reads CASRLLPTRNTEAFF. CDR3 bases: TGTGCAAGTCGCTTACTTCCGACACGGAACACTGAAGCTTTCTTT.

This clone came up once. J is TRBJ1-1 and V is TRBV11-2, with 12 nucleotides matching TRBD1. The CDR3 extends over 17 amino acids. After removal of 3 bases from V and 1 base from J, the junction contained 6 bases not matched to a gene. Germline loops: CDR1 SGHAT, CDR2 FQNNGV. In DNA, the CDR3 is TGTGCCAGCAGCTTCGCCGGGACAGGGGGCCCGAACACTGAAGCTTTCTTT. Translation gives CASSFAGTGGPNTEAFF.

The chain employs TRBV27 and TRBJ1-2; 8 bases align to TRBD1. The V gene end was trimmed by 6 bases and the J gene end by 4 bases; junction bases not matched to a gene: 7. The V gene's germline CDR1 is MNHEY and CDR2 SMNVEV (reference sequence). The CDR3 sequence is 14 residues long. The CDR3 nucleotides read TGTGCCAGCAGACCCAGGGGGCTCATCTATGGCTACACCTTC. It codes for CASRPRGLIYGYTF.

This clone was seen once. CDR3 bases: TGTGCCAGCTCACCAAGGGGCGTAAACTATGGCTACACCTTC. This encodes CASSPRGVNYGYTF. The chain joins TRBV18 to TRBJ1-2; D perhaps matches TRBD1 (5 bases). CDR1 and CDR2 from the germline V gene are KGHSH and LQKENI. The CDR3 is made up of 14 amino acids. V shed 2 bases and J shed 2 bases, with 9 bases lying between them.

The table lists this clone with a count of one. The chain uses TRBV11-3 and TRBJ2-3, with D perhaps matching TRBD2 (6 bases). V dropped 0 bases and J dropped 0 bases, with 7 bases sitting between them. There are 15 residues in the CDR3. Germline V gene data show CDR1 as SGHNT and CDR2 as YENEEA. In DNA, the CDR3 is TGTGCCAGCAGCTTAGACGGGACTAGCACAGATACGCAGTATTTT. Translating it yields CASSLDGTSTDTQYF.

This chain links TRBV19 with TRBJ2-5; maybe TRBD2 (5 bases). This CDR3 is 14 amino acids long. CDR1 and CDR2 (germline): LNHDA, SQIVND (reference sequence). Between the trimmed V and J ends, which lost 8 bases and 2 bases, there was a span of 15 bases. CDR3 sequence reads: CASFMEDGQETQYF. CDR3 bases: TGTGCCAGTTTTATGGAGGACGGACAAGAGACCCAGTACTTC.

The chain couples TRBV3-1 (or the pseudogene TRBV3-2) to TRBJ2-3; TRBD2 agrees at 10 bases. Per the germline V gene, CDR1 is LGHDT and CDR2 is YNNKEL (reference sequence). The CDR3 spans 16 residues. The trim removed 1 base at V and 4 bases at J, leaving 5 bases unmatched. The CDR3 DNA sequence: TGTGCCAGCAGCCAAGGGTTCAGCGGGGGGGCAGATACGCAGTATTTT. It translates to CASSQGFSGGADTQYF.

J is TRBJ2-1 and V is TRBV9; 8 bases match TRBD1. The ends lost 3 bases at V and 7 bases at J; junction bases unmatched: 12. The CDR3 length is 16 residues. Germline V gene sequence: CDR1 SGDLS, CDR2 YYNGEE. CDR3 nucleotide sequence: TGTGCCAGCAGCGGATCAACCGGACAGGGTTTAAATGAGCAGTTCTTC. As protein: CASSGSTGQGLNEQFF. The full variable domain, in which reference TRBV9 and TRBJ2-1 provide the parts outside the CDR3, is DSGVTQTPKHLITATGQRVTLRCSPRSGDLSVYWYQQSLDQGLQFLIQYYNGEERAKGNILERFSAQQFPDLHSELNLSSLELGDSALYFCASSGSTGQGLNEQFFGPGTRLTVL.